One sample yielded the 3 T cell receptor beta chains listed below, sequenced in a study of Tregs in tolerant kidney transplant recipients. Some clones are missing from TCRdb's copy, which holds only in-frame ones; the method was immunoSEQ multiplex PCR. This sample yields 80,000 to 90,000 clones, of which around 94% are seen a single time; roughly 4.3% belongs to the top ten. Specimen: CD8+ T cells from blood. The receptors were sampled from a human donor in good health.

The rearrangement joins TRBV7-8 to TRBJ2-3, with D tentatively TRBD2 (6 bases). CDR1 and CDR2 (germline): SGHVS, FQNEAQ. The CDR3 spans 16 residues. The germline V and J ends were trimmed by 7 bases and 2 bases, with 19 bases remaining between them. CDR3 residues: CASNDLLGTFTDTQYF. DNA for the CDR3: TGTGCCAGCAACGACCTTTTGGGGACTTTCACAGATACGCAGTATTTT.

The rearrangement joins TRBV13 to TRBJ1-2; no definite D call. This CDR3 is built from 12 residues. With 5 bases removed from V and 4 bases from J, the gap between germline ends came to 8 bases. CDR1 is PRHDT, CDR2 FYEKMQ, per germline (reference sequence). The CDR3 loop is CASSHDTYGYTF. The CDR3 DNA is TGTGCCAGCAGCCATGACACCTATGGCTACACCTTC.

Only a few counts were recorded for this clone. The V and J genes are TRBV6-5 and TRBJ1-1; 8 bases match TRBD1. Germline V gene data show CDR1 as MNHEY and CDR2 as SVGAGI. Germline trimming cut 2 bases from V and 2 bases from J; bases unmatched to any gene: 7. CDR3 size: 16 residues. The chain's CDR3 is CASSYGRTGINTEAFF. DNA for the CDR3: TGTGCCAGCAGTTACGGTCGGACAGGGATAAACACTGAAGCTTTCTTT.